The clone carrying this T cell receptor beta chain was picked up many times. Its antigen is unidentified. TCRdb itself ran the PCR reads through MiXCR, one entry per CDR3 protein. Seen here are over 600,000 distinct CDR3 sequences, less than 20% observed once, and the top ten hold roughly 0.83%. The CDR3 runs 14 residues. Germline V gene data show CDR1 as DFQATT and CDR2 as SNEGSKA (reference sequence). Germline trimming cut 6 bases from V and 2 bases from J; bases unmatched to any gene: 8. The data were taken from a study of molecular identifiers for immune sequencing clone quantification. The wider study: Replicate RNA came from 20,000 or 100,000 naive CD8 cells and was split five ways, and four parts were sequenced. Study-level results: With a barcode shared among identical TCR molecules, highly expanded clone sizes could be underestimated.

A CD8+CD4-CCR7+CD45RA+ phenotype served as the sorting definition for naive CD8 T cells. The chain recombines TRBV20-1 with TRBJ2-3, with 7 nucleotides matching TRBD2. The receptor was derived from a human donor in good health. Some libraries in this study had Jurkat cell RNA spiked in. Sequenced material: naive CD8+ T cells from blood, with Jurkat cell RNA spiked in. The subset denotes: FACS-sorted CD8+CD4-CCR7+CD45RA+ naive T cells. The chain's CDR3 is CSAPGTTDTDTQYF. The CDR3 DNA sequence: TGCAGTGCGCCCGGGACTACCGACACAGATACGCAGTATTTT.